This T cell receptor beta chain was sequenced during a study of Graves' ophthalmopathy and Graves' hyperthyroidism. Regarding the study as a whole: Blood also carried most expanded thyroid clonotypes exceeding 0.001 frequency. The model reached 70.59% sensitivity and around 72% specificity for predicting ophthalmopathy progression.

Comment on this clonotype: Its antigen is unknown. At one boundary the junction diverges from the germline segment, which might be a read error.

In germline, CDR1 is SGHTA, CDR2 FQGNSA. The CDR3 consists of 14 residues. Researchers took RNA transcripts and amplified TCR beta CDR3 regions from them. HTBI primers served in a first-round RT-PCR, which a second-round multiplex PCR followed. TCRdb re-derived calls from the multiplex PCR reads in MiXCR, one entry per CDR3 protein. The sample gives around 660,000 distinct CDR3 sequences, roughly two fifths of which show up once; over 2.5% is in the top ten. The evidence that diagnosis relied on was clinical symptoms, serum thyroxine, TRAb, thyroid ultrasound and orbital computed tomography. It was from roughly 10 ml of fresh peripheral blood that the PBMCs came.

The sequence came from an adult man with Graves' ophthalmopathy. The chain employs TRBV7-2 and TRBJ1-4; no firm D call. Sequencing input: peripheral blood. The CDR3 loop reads CASSQESPRIGLFF. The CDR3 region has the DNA TGCGCCAGCAGCCAAGAATCCCCCAGGATCGGGCTGTTTTTT.